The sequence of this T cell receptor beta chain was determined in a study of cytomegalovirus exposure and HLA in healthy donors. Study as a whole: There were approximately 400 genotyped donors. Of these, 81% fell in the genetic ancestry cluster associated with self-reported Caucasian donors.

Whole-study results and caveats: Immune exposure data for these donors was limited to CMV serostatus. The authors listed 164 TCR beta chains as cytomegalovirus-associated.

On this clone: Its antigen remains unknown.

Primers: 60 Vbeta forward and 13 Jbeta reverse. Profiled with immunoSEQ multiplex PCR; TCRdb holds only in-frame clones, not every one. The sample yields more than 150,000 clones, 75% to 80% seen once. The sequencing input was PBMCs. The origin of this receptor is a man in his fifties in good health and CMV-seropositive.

CDR3 bases: TGTGCCAGCAGTGCCCTTTTGGGACAGGGGCTCTATGGCTACACCTTC. It translates to CASSALLGQGLYGYTF. The genes are TRBV28 and TRBJ1-2; 10 bases line up with TRBD1. Germline-derived CDR1 and CDR2 are MDHEN and SYDVKM. This CDR3 comprises 16 residues. Unmatched junction bases numbered 10, after V lost 5 bases and J lost 4 bases.